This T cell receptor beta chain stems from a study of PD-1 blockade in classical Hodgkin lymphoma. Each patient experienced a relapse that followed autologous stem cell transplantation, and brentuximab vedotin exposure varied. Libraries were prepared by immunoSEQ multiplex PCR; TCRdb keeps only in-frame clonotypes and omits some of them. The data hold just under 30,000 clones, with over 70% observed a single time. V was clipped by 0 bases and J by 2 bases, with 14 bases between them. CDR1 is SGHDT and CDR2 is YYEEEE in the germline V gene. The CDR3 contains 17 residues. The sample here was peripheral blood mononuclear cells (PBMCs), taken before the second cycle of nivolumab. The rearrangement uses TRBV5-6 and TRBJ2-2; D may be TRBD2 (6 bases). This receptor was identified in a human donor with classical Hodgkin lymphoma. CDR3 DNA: TGTGCCAGCAGCTTGGCCATGGCGGGGTATAACACCGGGGAGCTGTTTTTT. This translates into CASSLAMAGYNTGELFF.